The entry that follows covers one T cell receptor beta chain sequence. The record originates from a study of blood T cell repertoires in COVID-19. In the study overall: Collection of acute and convalescent COVID-19 samples took place in the United States, Italy and Spain. PBMCs, B-cell-depleted T cells, or T cells provided the cDNA or gDNA that made up the material.

As originally analysed: Estimates of nucleated cell counts were drawn from the amplification of reference gene primers. Profiled with immunoSEQ multiplex PCR; TCRdb holds only in-frame clones, not every one. V and J calls and clone size follow that table, whereas D and trimming were derived from the DNA. Here the sample spans about 330,000 clones, roughly 90% being singletons. CDR1 WSHSY and CDR2 SAAADI come from the germline V gene. The V and J ends lost 0 bases and 6 bases respectively, with 9 bases between them. The CDR3 has 13 residues. Sequencing used peripheral blood. The origin of this receptor is a woman between 45 and 65 years old with active or convalescent COVID-19. The chain is built from TRBV10-2 and TRBJ2-7; D is ambiguous. The CDR3 DNA sequence: TGCGCCAGCAGTGAGTCGGGCGCAACCGAGCAGTACTTC. It specifies CASSESGATEQYF.